This T cell receptor beta chain is from a study of blood T cell repertoires in COVID-19. Study processing details: Counts of nucleated cells, estimated from reference gene primer amplification, were obtained. Sequencing was performed with immunoSEQ multiplex PCR; in TCRdb, only in-frame clones are kept and a portion is missing. V and J calls and clone size follow that table, whereas D and trimming were derived from the DNA. The sample consists of 300,000 or so clones, 70% to 90% of them appearing once. Between the trimmed V and J ends, which lost 6 bases and 14 bases, there was a span of 17 bases. Germline loops: CDR1 MNHEY, CDR2 SVGAGI. The CDR3 has 12 residues.

The TCR sequence derives from a woman between 40 and 50 years old with acute or convalescent COVID-19. The rearrangement links TRBV6-5 to TRBJ2-1; maybe TRBD1 (5 bases). The sequenced sample consisted of peripheral blood. CDR3 sequence reads: CASSNQRTRKFF. The DNA of the CDR3 is TGTGCCAGCAGCAATCAACGGACAAGGAAGTTCTTC.